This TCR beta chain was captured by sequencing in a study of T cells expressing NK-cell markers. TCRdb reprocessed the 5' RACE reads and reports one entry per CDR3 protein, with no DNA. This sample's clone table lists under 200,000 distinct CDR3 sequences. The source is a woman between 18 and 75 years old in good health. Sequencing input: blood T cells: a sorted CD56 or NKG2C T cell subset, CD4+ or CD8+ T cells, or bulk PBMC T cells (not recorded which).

This CDR3 reads CASSLGTGGNEQFF. The V and J genes are TRBV5-1 and TRBJ2-1; TCRdb designates TRBD1, a call that cannot be tested without DNA. CDR1 and CDR2 (germline): SGHRS, YFSETQ. The CDR3 contains 14 residues.